The rows below give T cell receptor beta chains drawn from one sample of a study of T cell responses to AZD1222 COVID-19 vaccine. TCRdb's table, derived via immunoSEQ multiplex PCR, lists solely in-frame clones and lacks some. The table shows about 130,000 clones, with roughly 85% occurring only once. Sample: peripheral blood, taken on day 0 of MenACWY control vaccination. The receptors stem from an adult in good health. CDR3s include the opening cysteine and the closing phenylalanine or tryptophan. D genes are given only for firm matches. Part of the rows lack a size; the others show once, few, many or a class for expanded clones.

V	size	J	D	DNA	CDR3
TRBV28	NA	TRBJ2-2	NA	TGTGCCGGGGGGACCGGGGAGCTGTTTTTT	CAGGTGELFF
TRBV7-2	NA	TRBJ2-7	NA	TGTGCCAGCAGCTTTAATCCAGGGAACTACGAGCAGTACTTC	CASSFNPGNYEQYF
TRBV10-2	NA	TRBJ1-1	NA	TGCGCCAGCAGCTATTACACTGAAGCTTTCTTT	CASSYYTEAFF
TRBV29-1	NA	TRBJ2-7	TRBD2	TGCAGCGTTGGCCTAGCGGGAGGTGGAGAGCAGTACTTC	CSVGLAGGGEQYF
TRBV19	NA	TRBJ2-5	TRBD2	TGTGCCAGTAGTATAGAGGCTAGCGGGAGTAAAGAGACCCAGTACTTC	CASSIEASGSKETQYF
TRBV29-1	NA	TRBJ2-1	TRBD2	TGCAGCGTTGACGGACTAGCGGGATGGGGCAATGAGCAGTTCTTC	CSVDGLAGWGNEQFF
TRBV6-5	NA	TRBJ1-3	NA	TGTGCCGGGCGACGGAGCTCTGGAAACACCATATATTTT	CAGRRSSGNTIYF
TRBV18	NA	TRBJ2-3	NA	TGTGCCAGCTCACCCTTTGGGGCTAGCACAGATACGCAGTATTTT	CASSPFGASTDTQYF
TRBV20-1	NA	TRBJ2-5	NA	TGCAGTGCGTATTTGGGGACCCAGTACTTC	CSAYLGTQYF
TRBV11-2	NA	TRBJ2-7	NA	TGTGCCAGCAGCCAGGCTAGCAACGAGCAGTACTTC	CASSQASNEQYF
TRBV14	few	TRBJ1-5	TRBD1	TGTGCCAGCAGCCTTGGACAGGGGGCTAATCAGCCCCAGCATTTT	CASSLGQGANQPQHF
TRBV7-3	NA	TRBJ2-3	TRBD1	TGTGCCAGCAGCGCCTCCGGGACAGGGACTGCAACTAGCACAGATACGCAGTATTTT	CASSASGTGTATSTDTQYF
TRBV6-5	NA	TRBJ2-1	TRBD2	TGTGCCAGCAGTCCCGGGACTAGCGGGAGTTTGGAGCAGTTCTTC	CASSPGTSGSLEQFF
TRBV21-1	NA	TRBJ2-2	NA	TGTGCCAGCAGCAAACATAAGTGGAGCGGGGAGCTGTTTTTT	CASSKHKWSGELFF
TRBV11-2	once	TRBJ1-1	NA	TGTGCCAGCAGCCACCTCCTACAGGGAGCTGAAGCTTTCTTT	CASSHLLQGAEAFF
TRBV30	NA	TRBJ2-5	NA	TGTGCCTGGGCGAAGGACAGAAAAGAGACCCAGTACTTC	CAWAKDRKETQYF
TRBV5-1	NA	TRBJ2-5	NA	TGCGCCAGCAGCTATATAGGGGGGATCCAAGAGACCCAGTACTTC	CASSYIGGIQETQYF